This T cell receptor (beta chain) was documented in a study of shared clonotypes between healthy human individuals. Broader study findings: Clonotypes that were shared across several donors made up about 4.5% of naive CD4 clonotypes.

In regard to this clone: The target antigen is unknown.

Tens of thousands of T cell genomes, or roughly 200 ng DNA, went into the sorted-subset replicate PCRs. Generated by immunoSEQ multiplex PCR, the TCRdb table keeps only in-frame clones and is missing some. The sample lists roughly 2 million clones; approximately 94% were seen once. V lost 3 bases, J lost 0 bases, and 4 bases lay in between. The V gene's germline CDR1 is SGHRS and CDR2 YFSETQ. The CDR3 sequence is 12 residues long. The clonotype originates from a man younger than 35 in good health. Sequenced material: naive CD4+ T cells sorted from blood. Subset meaning: CD45RA+ positively selected. J is TRBJ2-7 and V is TRBV5-1; D not certain. The chain's CDR3 is CASSYPSYEQYF. The CDR3 DNA is TGCGCCAGCAGCTACCCCTCCTACGAGCAGTACTTC.